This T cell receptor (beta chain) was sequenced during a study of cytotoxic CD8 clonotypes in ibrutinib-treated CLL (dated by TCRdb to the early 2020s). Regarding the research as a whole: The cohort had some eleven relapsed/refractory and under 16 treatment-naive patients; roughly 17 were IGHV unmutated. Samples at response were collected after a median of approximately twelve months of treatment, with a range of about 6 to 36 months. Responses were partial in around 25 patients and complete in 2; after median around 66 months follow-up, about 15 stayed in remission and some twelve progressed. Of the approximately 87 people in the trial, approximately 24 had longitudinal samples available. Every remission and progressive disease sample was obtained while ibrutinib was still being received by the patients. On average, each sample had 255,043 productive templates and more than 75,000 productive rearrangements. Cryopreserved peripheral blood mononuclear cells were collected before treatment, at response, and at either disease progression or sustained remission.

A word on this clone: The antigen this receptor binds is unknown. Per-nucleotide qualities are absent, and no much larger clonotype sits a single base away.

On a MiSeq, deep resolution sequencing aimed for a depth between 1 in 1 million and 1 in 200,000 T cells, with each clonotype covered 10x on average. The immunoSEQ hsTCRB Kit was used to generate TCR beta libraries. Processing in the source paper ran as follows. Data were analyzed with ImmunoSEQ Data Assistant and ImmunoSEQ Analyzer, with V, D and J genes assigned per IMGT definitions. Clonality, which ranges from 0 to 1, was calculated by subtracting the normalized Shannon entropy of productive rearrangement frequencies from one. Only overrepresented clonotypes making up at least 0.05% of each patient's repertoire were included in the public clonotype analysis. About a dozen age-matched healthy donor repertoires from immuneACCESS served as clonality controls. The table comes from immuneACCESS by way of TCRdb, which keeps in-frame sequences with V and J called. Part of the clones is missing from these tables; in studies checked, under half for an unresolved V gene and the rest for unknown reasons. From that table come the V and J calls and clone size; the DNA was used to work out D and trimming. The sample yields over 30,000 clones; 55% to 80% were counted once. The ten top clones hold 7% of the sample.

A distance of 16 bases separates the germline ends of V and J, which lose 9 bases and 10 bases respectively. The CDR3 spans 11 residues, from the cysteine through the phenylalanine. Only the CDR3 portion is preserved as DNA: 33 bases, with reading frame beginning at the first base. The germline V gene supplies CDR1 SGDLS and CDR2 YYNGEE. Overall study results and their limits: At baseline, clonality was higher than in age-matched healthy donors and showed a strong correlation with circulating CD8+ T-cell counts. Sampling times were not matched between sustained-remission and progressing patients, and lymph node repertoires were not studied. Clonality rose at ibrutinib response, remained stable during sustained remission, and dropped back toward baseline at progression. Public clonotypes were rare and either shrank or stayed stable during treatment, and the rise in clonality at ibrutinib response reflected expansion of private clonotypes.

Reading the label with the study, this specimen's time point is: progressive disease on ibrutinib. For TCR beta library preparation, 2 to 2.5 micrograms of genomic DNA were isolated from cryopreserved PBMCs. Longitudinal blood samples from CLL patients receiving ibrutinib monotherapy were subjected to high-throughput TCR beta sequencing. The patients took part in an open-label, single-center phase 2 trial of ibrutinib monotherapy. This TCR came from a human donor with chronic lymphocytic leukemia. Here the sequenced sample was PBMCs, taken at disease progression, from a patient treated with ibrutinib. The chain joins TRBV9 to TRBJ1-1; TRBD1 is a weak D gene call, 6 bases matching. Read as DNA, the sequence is TGTGCCACCCCCGAGGGGGTGATAGCTTTCTTT. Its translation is CATPEGVIAFF.